The entry below describes one TCR beta chain. The data are from a study of blood T cell repertoires in COVID-19. Overall study: Acute-phase and convalescent COVID-19 samples originated in the United States, Italy and Spain. PBMCs, B-cell-depleted T cells, or T cells provided the cDNA or gDNA that made up the material.

Measured with immunoSEQ multiplex PCR; TCRdb has only the in-frame clones, and not every one. The sample has around 130,000 clones; roughly 78% are singletons. The CDR3 loop spans 13 amino acids. Trimming removed 6 bases from V and 5 bases from J, with 14 bases in between. Germline V gives CDR1 MRHNA, CDR2 SNTAGT. The chain carries TRBV6-4 and TRBJ2-7; the D gene is possibly TRBD1 (6 bases). This sequence originates from a man between 60 and 70 years old with active or convalescent COVID-19. What was sequenced was peripheral blood. The DNA for the CDR3 is TGTGCCAGCAGGAAGCGACAGGTCCACGAGCAGTACTTC. It is translated as CASRKRQVHEQYF.